Listed here is a single TCR beta chain. It has no known antigen specificity. Per-base qualities were not stored, and no clone one base away is much larger. The data were taken from a study of blood T cell repertoires in COVID-19 (dated by TCRdb to 2020 to 2022). Describing the broader study: Samples covering the acute and convalescent phases of COVID-19 were provided by collaborators in the United States, Italy and Spain. The prospective study material was composed of cDNA or gDNA derived from T cells, B-cell-depleted T cells, or PBMCs. Subjects who had been exposed to COVID-19, were actively infected with it, or had recovered from it provided the deeply sampled blood TCRbeta repertoires that made up the dataset. The repertoires were released in a freely available public database meant as a resource for research on the immune response to SARS-CoV-2. Samples came from the ongoing ImmuneRACE study (first 160 participants) plus 1,254 subjects from 6 global collaborators. A de-identified subject ID, COVID-19 status, age in years and sex were almost always included in the sample metadata. Where available, HLA class I and class II types were obtained from metadata supplied by the sample provider rather than from assay-based typing.

The collaborating institutions used their own protocols to collect whole blood in K2EDTA tubes. For TCRbeta analysis, collaborator samples were shipped as frozen whole blood, as isolated PBMCs, or as DNA extracted from either sample type. TCRbeta CDR3 regions were amplified from genomic DNA using the immunoSEQ Assay, a bias-controlled multiplex PCR. The source study handled its data this way. Within the assay, amplification of reference gene primers was used to estimate how many nucleated cells each sample contained. Sequence reads were collapsed and filtered to measure the absolute abundance of every unique TCRbeta CDR3 rearrangement. For each sample, productive Simpson clonality was calculated by taking the square root of Simpson's diversity index across productive rearrangements. TCRdb retrieved this table from immuneACCESS and kept in-frame rearrangements only. Not all clones are present; in checked studies, unresolved V genes account for under half, and no reason is known for the remainder. The D gene and trimming were derived from the DNA, and the V and J assignments and clone size from that table. The sample table records about 140,000 clones; 85% to 90% of these occur just once. Roughly 5% of the sample belongs to the ten largest clones.

Beyond this particular receptor, the publication reports: Clinical and demographic metadata were provided uncurated, with the amount varying by source and participant.

The sequenced sample was peripheral blood. This receptor was taken from a human donor in a cohort sampled during active COVID-19.

The bases read TGTGCCAGCAGTTCAAGCGGGAACTACGAGCAGTACTTC. Translated, it reads CASSSSGNYEQYF. The chain joins TRBV6-6 to TRBJ2-7, and 7 junctional nucleotides match TRBD2. The CDR3 goes from the cysteine to the phenylalanine over 13 residues. Kept here is only the CDR3 DNA, which spans 39 bases and is read in frame from base 1. Trimming takes 4 bases off V and 3 bases off J; junction bases not matched to a gene: 3. Sequences MNHNY (CDR1) and SVGAGI (CDR2) are obtained from the germline V gene (reference sequence).